This T cell receptor beta chain derives from a study of T-cell reconstitution after alpha-beta-depleted transplantation in children. This clonotype was seen many times. Its antigen is undetermined. General observations from the study: T-cell numbers and diversity, one year after transplant, stemmed largely from T cells that were newly produced. Elevated TCRbeta diversity at day 60 was traced, in some patients, to surviving recipient T cells and thymic progenitors. Reportedly, roughly two months post-transplant, alpha-beta T cells arose from several hundred expanded graft clones.

Unique molecular identifiers tagged the TCRbeta library. TCRdb independently ran MiXCR on the PCR reads; one entry per CDR3 protein. The repertoire holds 200,000 to 300,000 distinct CDR3 sequences, with about a quarter as singletons. The V gene's germline CDR1 is SGHKS and CDR2 YYEKEE (reference sequence). CDR3 size: 14 residues. The junction had 12 bases not matched to a gene; V was cut back by 4 bases and J by 9 bases. The specimen comprised PBMCs, sampled before TCRalphabeta/CD19-depleted stem cell transplant. The rearrangement links TRBV5-5 to TRBJ2-5; the match to TRBD2 covers 7 bases. This receptor was obtained from a girl aged 2-15 years with Fanconi anemia, due to receive a stem cell transplant. CDR3 sequence (DNA): TGTGCCAGCAGCGTTGCGGGAGAAATTGCGGCCCAGTACTTC. As protein: CASSVAGEIAAQYF.